Sequencing of this T cell receptor (beta chain) was carried out in a study of post-analysis software for immune sequencing data. Overall study findings and caveats: Compared with controls, patients had more of 4 to 6 TRBV segments, including TRBV5-6, TRBV5-1 and TRBV20-1. Normalized Chao1 diversity in multiple sclerosis patients fell significantly below that of controls. Same-batch preparations were strongly co-clustered by F measure.

Concerning this clonotype: The antigen is not known.

Germline-derived CDR1 and CDR2 are LNHNV and YYDKDF (reference sequence). The CDR3 contains 13 residues. V shed 3 bases and J shed 4 bases, with 9 bases lying between them. Every TCR beta cDNA library bore unique molecular identifiers. TCRdb used MiXCR to reprocess the PCR reads, holding one entry per CDR3 protein. The data contain around 710,000 distinct CDR3 sequences, around 42% of them singletons. The sample consisted of blood. The chain uses TRBV15 and TRBJ2-5; D remains ambiguous. The origin of this receptor is a girl aged 10 to 17 with multiple sclerosis. The CDR3 nucleotides are TGTGCCACCAGCAGCGGGCAGATAGAGACCCAGTACTTC. Translating it yields CATSSGQIETQYF.